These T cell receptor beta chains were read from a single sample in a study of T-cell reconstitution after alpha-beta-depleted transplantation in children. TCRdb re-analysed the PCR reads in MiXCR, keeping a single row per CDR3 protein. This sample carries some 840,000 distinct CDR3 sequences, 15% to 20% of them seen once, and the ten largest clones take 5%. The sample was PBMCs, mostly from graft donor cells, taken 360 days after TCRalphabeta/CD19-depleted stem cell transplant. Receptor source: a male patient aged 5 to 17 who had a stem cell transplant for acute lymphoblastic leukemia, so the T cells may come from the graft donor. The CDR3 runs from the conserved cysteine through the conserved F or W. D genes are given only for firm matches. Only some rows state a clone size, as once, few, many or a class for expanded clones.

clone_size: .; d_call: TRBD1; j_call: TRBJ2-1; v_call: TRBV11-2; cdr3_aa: CASSRQGWDNEQFF; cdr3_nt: TGTGCCAGCAGCAGACAGGGTTGGGACAATGAGCAGTTCTTC
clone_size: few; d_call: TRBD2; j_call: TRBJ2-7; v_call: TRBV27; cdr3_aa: CASSLTGGPGSEQYF; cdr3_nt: TGTGCCAGCAGTCTCACGGGAGGGCCAGGGAGCGAGCAGTACTTC
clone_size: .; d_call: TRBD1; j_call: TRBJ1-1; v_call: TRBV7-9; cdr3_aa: CASSEDRGLSMNTEAFF; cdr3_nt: TGTGCCAGCAGCGAGGACAGGGGGTTATCCATGAACACTGAAGCTTTCTTT
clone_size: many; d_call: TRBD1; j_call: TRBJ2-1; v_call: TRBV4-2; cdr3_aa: CASSQDIGGREQFF; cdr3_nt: TGTGCCAGCAGCCAAGATATAGGGGGCAGAGAGCAGTTCTTC
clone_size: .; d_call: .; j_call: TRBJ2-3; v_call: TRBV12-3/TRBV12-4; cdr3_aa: CASSPSRVGTDTQYF; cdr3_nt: TGTGCCAGCAGTCCCAGCAGGGTCGGCACAGATACGCAGTATTTT
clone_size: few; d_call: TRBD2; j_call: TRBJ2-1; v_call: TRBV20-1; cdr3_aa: CSARTSGRYYNEQFF; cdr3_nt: TGCAGTGCTCGGACTAGCGGGAGGTACTACAATGAGCAGTTCTTC
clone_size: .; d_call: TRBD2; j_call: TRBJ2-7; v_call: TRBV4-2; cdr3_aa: CASSQDLLAGEEQYF; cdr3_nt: TGTGCCAGCAGCCAAGATTTGCTAGCGGGAGAAGAGCAGTACTTC
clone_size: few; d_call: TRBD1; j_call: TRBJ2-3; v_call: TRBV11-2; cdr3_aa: CASSLGAGTGVTDTQYF; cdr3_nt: TGTGCCAGCAGCCTAGGAGCCGGGACAGGAGTCACAGATACGCAGTATTTT
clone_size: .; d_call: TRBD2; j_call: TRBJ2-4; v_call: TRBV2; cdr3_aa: CASSGQGGKNIQYF; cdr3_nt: TGTGCCAGCAGTGGCCAGGGAGGGAAAAACATTCAGTACTTC
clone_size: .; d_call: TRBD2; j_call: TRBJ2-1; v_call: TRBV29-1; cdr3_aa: CSVVFRQFAGVSYNEQFF; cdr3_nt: TGCAGCGTTGTCTTCCGTCAGTTTGCGGGAGTATCCTACAATGAGCAGTTCTTC
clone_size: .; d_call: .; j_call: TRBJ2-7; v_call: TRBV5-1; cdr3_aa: CASSLGNRPYEQYF; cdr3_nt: TGCGCCAGCAGCTTGGGTAACAGACCCTACGAGCAGTACTTC
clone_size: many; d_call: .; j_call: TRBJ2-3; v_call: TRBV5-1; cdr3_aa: CASSRDLEADTQYF; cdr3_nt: TGCGCCAGCAGCCGGGACCTAGAGGCAGATACGCAGTATTTT
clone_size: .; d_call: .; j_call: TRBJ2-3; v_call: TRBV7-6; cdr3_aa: CASSFGSRGDTQYF; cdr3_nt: TGTGCCAGCAGCTTCGGATCGAGGGGGGATACGCAGTATTTT
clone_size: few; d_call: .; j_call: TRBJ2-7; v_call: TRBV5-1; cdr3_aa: CASSSGLQGLSYEQYF; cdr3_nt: TGCGCCAGCAGTTCGGGTTTGCAGGGCCTGTCTTACGAGCAGTACTTC
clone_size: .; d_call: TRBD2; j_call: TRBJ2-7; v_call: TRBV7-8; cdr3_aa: CASTDLRLLAGEWAYEQYF; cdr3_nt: TGTGCCAGCACCGATCTTAGGCTACTAGCGGGAGAGTGGGCCTACGAGCAGTACTTC
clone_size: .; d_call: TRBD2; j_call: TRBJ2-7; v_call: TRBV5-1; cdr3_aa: CASSLLLAGGSYEQYF; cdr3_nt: TGCGCCAGCAGCCTGTTACTAGCGGGAGGCTCCTACGAGCAGTACTTC
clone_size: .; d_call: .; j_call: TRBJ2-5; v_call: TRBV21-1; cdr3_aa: CASSKDGETQYF; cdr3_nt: TGTGCCAGCAGCAAAGATGGAGAGACCCAGTACTTC
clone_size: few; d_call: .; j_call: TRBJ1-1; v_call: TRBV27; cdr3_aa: CASKLLQGFGAFF; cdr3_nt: TGTGCCAGCAAGCTACTTCAGGGGTTCGGAGCTTTCTTT
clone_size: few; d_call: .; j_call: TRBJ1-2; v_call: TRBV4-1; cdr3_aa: CASSQWGPWGGYGYTF; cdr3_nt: TGCGCCAGCAGCCAATGGGGCCCGTGGGGAGGCTATGGCTACACCTTC
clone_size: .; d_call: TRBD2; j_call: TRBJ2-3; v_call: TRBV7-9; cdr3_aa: CASSFGTSGTRDTQYF; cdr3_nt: TGTGCCAGCAGCTTCGGGACTAGCGGGACAAGGGATACGCAGTATTTT
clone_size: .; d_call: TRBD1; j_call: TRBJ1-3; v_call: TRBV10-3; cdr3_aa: CAISEEPQGVAGNTIYF; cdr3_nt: TGTGCCATCAGTGAGGAACCGCAGGGGGTAGCTGGAAACACCATATATTTT
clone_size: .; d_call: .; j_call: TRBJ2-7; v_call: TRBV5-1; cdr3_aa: CASSPTPALLYEQYF; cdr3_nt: TGCGCCAGCAGCCCTACTCCAGCCCTCCTCTACGAGCAGTACTTC
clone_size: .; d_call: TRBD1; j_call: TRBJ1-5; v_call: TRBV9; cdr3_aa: CASSAPLGTVNNQPQHF; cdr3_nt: TGTGCCAGCAGCGCCCCCCTTGGGACAGTGAACAATCAGCCCCAGCATTTT
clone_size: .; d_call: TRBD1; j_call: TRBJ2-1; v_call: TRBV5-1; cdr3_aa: CASSPGRGPINEQFF; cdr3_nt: TGCGCCAGCAGCCCGGGCAGGGGGCCGATCAATGAGCAGTTCTTC
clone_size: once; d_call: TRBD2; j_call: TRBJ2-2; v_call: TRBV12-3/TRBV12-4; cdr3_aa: CASRGLAGGVTHQAGELFF; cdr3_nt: TGTGCCAGCAGAGGACTAGCGGGAGGGGTCACCCACCAGGCCGGGGAGCTGTTTTTT
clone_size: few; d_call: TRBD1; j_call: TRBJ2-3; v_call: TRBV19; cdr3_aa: CASSMGQAGDTQYF; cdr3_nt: TGTGCCAGTAGTATGGGACAGGCAGGGGATACGCAGTATTTT
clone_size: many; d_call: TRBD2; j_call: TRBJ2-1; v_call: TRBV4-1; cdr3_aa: CASSQELGLVSNEQFF; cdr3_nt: TGCGCCAGCAGCCAAGAATTGGGACTAGTGAGCAATGAGCAGTTCTTC
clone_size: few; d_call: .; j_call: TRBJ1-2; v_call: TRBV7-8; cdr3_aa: CASSLGSISVPPGYTF; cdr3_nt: TGTGCCAGCAGCTTAGGGTCGATATCAGTGCCACCTGGCTACACCTTC
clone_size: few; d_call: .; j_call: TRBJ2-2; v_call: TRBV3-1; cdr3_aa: CASRRRGNTGELFF; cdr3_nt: TGTGCCAGCAGGCGTAGGGGGAACACCGGGGAGCTGTTTTTT
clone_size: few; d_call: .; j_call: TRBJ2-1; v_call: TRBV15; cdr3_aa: CATSRDIDLESGWYNEQFF; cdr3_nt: TGTGCCACCAGCAGAGATATTGATCTGGAAAGCGGGTGGTACAATGAGCAGTTCTTC
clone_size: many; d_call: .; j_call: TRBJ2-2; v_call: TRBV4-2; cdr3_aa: CASSQEPTLTPAGVNTGELFF; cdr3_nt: TGTGCCAGCAGCCAAGAACCCACCCTCACCCCCGCAGGAGTCAACACCGGGGAGCTGTTTTTT
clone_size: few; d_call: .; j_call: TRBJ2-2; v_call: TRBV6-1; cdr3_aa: CASRFEGGRELFF; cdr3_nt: TGTGCCAGCAGATTTGAGGGGGGAAGGGAGCTGTTTTTT
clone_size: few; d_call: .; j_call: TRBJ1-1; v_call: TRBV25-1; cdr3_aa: CASSEQVYTEAFF; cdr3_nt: TGTGCCAGCAGTGAGCAGGTATACACTGAAGCTTTCTTT
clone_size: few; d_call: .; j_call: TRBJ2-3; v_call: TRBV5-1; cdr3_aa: CASRSRSYSDTQYF; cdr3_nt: TGCGCCAGCAGAAGTCGTAGCTATTCAGATACGCAGTATTTT
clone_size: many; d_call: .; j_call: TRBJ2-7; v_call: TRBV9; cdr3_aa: CASSSQPGTPLYEQYF; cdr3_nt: TGTGCCAGCAGCTCTCAACCCGGGACGCCCCTCTACGAGCAGTACTTC
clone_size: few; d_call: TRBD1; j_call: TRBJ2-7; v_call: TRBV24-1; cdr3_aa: CATSEPGTGNSEQYF; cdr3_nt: TGTGCCACCAGTGAACCCGGGACAGGGAATAGCGAGCAGTACTTC
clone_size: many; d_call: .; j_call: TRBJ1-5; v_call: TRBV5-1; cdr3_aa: CASSPHPFRHF; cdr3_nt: TGCGCCAGCAGCCCTCATCCCTTTCGGCATTTT
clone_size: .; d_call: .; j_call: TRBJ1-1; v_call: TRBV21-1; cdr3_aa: CASSKERLSAETTEAFF; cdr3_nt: TGTGCCAGCAGCAAAGAACGTCTTTCCGCGGAGACCACTGAAGCTTTCTTT
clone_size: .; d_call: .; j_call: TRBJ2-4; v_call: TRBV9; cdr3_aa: CASSAGARENIQYF; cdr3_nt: TGTGCCAGCAGCGCGGGCGCCAGGGAGAACATTCAGTACTTC
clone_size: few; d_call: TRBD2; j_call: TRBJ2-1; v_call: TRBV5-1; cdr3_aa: CASSLPTSGRASDEQFF; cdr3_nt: TGCGCCAGCAGCCTACCGACTAGCGGGAGGGCCAGCGATGAGCAGTTCTTC